This paragraph covers one T cell receptor (beta chain) sequence. The antigen is undetermined. This entry comes from a study of T cells in localized non-small cell lung cancer. Notes on the study in general: Peak T cell clonality was found in uninvolved adjacent lung, exceeding tumor. The study detected a median 57 of the top 100 tumor clones in adjacent lung.

The assay was immunoSEQ multiplex PCR, and TCRdb's table has in-frame clones only and misses some. The sample carries 100,000 to 150,000 clones, more than 80% recorded once. The germline V gene encodes CDR1 GTSNPN and CDR2 SVGIG (reference sequence). This CDR3 is built from 16 residues. V gave up 2 bases and J gave up 1 base, with 14 bases separating them. The sequence was obtained from a female donor of 60 years or more with stage I lung adenocarcinoma. The sequences come from peripheral blood, collected before any cancer treatment. V gene TRBV30 combines with J gene TRBJ2-2; D gene unclear. As DNA, the CDR3 is TGTGCCTGGAGTTTATCAGTTATGAGGAACACCGGGGAGCTGTTTTTT. It translates to CAWSLSVMRNTGELFF.